Given below is one TCR beta chain in context. A CD45RA+ naive subset and a CD45RA-negative memory subset were split from CD4+ cells. CDR1 and CDR2 (germline): SGHRS, YFSETQ. This CDR3 is 14 amino acids long. Trimming took off 4 bases at V and 4 bases at J, with 15 bases between the two ends. The record originates from a study of shared clonotypes between healthy human individuals. For the study at large: The study drew on two women and a few men aged 18 to 49 as donors.

Each cell subset's genomic DNA was divided evenly among several immunoSEQ plates. For sorted subsets, roughly 200 ng DNA per replicate equaled roughly 29,000 T cell genomes. TCRdb keeps only in-frame clones here, not all; method: immunoSEQ multiplex PCR. The profile covers a few million clones, with over 90% appearing a single time and 0.39% taken by the ten largest. The clonotype originates from a man in his late teens or twenties in good health. Some clones in this sample may be carry-over from other donors' samples. The chain links TRBV5-1 to TRBJ2-7; D not resolved. Sample: naive CD4+ T cells from PBMCs. Subset specified: CD45RA+ positively selected. This CDR3 is CASSAGGGGYEQYF. Written as DNA, the CDR3 is TGCGCCAGCAGCGCCGGCGGCGGCGGATACGAGCAGTACTTC. Supplemented by reference TRBV5-1 and TRBJ2-7, the full variable domain reads KAGVTQTPRYLIKTRGQQVTLSCSPISGHRSVSWYQQTPGQGLQFLFEYFSETQRNKGNFPGRFSGRQFSNSRSEMNVSTLELGDSALYLCASSAGGGGYEQYFGPGTRLTVT.